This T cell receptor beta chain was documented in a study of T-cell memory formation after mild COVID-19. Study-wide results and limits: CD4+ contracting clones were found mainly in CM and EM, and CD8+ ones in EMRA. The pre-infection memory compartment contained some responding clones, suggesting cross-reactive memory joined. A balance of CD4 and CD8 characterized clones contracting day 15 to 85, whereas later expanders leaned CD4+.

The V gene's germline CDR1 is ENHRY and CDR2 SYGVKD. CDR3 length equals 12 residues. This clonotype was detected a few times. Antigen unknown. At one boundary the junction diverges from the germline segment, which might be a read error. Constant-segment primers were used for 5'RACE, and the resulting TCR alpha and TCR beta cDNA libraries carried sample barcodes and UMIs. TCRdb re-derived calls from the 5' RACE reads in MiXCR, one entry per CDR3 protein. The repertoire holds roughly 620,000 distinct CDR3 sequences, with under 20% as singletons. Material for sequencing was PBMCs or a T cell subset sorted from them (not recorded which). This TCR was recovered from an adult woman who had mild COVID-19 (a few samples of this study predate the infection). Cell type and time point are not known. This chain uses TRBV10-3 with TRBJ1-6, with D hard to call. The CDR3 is CAIRTDNSPLHF. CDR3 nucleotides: TGTGCCATCAGGACGGATAATTCGCCCCTCCACTTT.